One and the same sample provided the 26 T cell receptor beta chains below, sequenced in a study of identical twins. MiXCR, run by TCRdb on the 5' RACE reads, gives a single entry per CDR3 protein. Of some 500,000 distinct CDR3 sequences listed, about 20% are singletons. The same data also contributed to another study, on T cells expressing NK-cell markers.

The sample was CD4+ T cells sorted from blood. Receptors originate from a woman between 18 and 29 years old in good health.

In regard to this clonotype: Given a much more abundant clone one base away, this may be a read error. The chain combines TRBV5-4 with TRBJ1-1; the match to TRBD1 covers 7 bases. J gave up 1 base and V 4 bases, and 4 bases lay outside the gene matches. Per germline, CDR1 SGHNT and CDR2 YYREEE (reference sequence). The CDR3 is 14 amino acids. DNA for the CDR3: TGTGCCAGCAGCCCGACAGGGAGGAACACTGAAGCTTTCTTT. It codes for CASSPTGRNTEAFF.

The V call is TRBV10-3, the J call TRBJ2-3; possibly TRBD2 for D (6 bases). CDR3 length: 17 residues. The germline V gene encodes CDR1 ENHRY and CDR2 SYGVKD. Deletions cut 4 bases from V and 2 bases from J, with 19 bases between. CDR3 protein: CAISGPGGTVNTDTQYF. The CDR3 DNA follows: TGTGCCATCAGTGGCCCCGGCGGGACCGTGAACACAGATACGCAGTATTTT.

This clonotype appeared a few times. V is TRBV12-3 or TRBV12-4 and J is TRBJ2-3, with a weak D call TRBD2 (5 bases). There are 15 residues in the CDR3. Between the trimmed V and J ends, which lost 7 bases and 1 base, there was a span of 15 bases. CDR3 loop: CASTSRASGTDTQYF. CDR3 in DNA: TGTGCCAGCACCTCGAGGGCCTCGGGCACAGATACGCAGTATTTT.

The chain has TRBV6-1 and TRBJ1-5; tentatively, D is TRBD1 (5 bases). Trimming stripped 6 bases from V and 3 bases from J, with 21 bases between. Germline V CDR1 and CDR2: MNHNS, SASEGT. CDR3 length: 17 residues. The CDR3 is CASREVGVTGINQPQHF. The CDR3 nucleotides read TGTGCCAGCAGGGAGGTAGGGGTGACTGGGATCAATCAGCCCCAGCATTTT.

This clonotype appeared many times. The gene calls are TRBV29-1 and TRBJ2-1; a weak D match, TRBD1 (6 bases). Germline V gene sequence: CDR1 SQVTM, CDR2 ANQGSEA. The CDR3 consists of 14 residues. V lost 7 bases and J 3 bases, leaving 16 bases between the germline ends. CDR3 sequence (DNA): TGCAGCGCTAACACAGGGTTTCTCTACAATGAGCAGTTCTTC. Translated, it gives CSANTGFLYNEQFF.

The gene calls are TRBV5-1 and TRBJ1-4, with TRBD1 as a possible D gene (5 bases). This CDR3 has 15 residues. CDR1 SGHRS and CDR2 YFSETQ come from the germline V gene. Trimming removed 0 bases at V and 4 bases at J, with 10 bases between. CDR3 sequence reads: CASSLGDRFNEKLFF. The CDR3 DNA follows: TGCGCCAGCAGCTTGGGGGACCGATTTAATGAAAAACTGTTTTTT.

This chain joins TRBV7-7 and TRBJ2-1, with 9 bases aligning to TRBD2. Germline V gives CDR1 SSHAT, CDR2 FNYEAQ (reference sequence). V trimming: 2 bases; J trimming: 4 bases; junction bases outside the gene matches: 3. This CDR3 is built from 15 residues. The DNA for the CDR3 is TGTGCCAGCAGCTTACGACTAGCGGCGTACAATGAGCAGTTCTTC. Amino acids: CASSLRLAAYNEQFF.

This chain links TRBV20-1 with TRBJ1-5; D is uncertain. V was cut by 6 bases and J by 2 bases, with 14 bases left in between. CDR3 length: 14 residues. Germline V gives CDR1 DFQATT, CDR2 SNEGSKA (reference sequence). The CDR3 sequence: CSAHSVLGNQPQHF. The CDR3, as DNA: TGCAGTGCACACTCGGTGTTGGGCAATCAGCCCCAGCATTTT.

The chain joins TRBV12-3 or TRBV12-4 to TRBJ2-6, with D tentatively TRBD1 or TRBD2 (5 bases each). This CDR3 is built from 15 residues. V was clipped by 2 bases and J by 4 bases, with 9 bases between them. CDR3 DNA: TGTGCCAGCAGTTTAAATGGGGGAGGGGCCAACGTCCTGACTTTC. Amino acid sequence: CASSLNGGGANVLTF.

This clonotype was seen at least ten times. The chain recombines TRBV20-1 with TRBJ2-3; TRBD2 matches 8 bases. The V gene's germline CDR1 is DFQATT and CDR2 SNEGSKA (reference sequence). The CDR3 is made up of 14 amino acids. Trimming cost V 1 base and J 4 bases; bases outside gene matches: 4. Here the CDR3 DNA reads TGCAGTGCTAGAGCCAGAGCGGGAGCAGATACGCAGTATTTT. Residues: CSARARAGADTQYF.

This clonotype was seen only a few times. Written as DNA, the CDR3 is TGTGCCACCACCAAGGCCAAAAACATTCAGTACTTC. Translated: CATTKAKNIQYF. The V and J genes are TRBV24-1 and TRBJ2-4; D ambiguous. The CDR3 has 12 residues. V dropped 8 bases and J dropped 1 base, with 5 bases sitting between them. Germline values: CDR1 KGHDR, CDR2 SFDVKD.

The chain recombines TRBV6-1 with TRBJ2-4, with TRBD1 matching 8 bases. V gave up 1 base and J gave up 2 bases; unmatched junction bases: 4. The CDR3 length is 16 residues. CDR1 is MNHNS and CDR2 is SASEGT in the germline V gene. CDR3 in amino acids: CASSEGTGGSKNIQYF. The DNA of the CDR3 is TGTGCCAGCAGTGAAGGAACAGGGGGATCCAAAAACATTCAGTACTTC.

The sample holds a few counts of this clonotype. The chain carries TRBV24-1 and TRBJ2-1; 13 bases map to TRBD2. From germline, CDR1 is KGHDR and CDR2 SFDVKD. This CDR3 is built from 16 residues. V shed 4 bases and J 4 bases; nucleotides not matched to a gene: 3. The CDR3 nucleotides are TGTGCCACCAGTGACCCGACTAGCGGGGGGTACAATGAGCAGTTCTTC. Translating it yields CATSDPTSGGYNEQFF.

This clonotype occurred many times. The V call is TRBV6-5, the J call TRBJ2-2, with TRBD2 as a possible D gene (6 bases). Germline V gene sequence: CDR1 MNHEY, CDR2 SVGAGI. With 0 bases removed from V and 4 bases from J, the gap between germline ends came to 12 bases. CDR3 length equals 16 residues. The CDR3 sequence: CASSYSITSSTGELFF. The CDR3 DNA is TGTGCCAGCAGTTACTCGATTACTAGCAGCACCGGGGAGCTGTTTTTT.

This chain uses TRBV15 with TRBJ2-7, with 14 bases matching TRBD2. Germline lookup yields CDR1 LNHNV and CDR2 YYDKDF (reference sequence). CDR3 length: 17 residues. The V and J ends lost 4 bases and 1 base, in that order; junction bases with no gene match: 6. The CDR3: CATSKGLAGVGSYEQYF. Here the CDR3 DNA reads TGTGCCACCAGCAAGGGACTAGCGGGAGTAGGTTCCTACGAGCAGTACTTC.

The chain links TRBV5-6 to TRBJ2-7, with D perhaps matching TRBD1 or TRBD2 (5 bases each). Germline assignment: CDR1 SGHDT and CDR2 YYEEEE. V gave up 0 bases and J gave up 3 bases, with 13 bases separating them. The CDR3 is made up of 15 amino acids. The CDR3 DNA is TGTGCCAGCAGCTTGGGCGGAGTGAGGGGCTACGAGCAGTACTTC. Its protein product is CASSLGGVRGYEQYF.

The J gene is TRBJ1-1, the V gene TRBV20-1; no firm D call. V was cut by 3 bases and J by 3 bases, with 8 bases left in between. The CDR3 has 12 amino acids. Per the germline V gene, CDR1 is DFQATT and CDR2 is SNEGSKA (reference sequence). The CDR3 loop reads CSASGIYTEAFF. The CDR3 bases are TGCAGTGCTAGCGGTATCTACACTGAAGCTTTCTTT.

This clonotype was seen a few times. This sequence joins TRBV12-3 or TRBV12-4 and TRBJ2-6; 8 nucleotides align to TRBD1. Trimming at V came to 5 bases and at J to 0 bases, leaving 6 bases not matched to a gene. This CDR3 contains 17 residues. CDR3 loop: CASSARQGSSGANVLTF. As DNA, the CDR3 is TGTGCCAGCAGTGCACGACAGGGGAGCTCTGGGGCCAACGTCCTGACTTTC.

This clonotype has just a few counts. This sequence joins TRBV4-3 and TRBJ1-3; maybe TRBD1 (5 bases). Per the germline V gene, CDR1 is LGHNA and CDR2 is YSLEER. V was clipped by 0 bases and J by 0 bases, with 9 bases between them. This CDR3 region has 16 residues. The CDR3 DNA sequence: TGCGCCAGCAGCCAAGAGGGGGGAGTCTCTGGAAACACCATATATTTT. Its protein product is CASSQEGGVSGNTIYF.

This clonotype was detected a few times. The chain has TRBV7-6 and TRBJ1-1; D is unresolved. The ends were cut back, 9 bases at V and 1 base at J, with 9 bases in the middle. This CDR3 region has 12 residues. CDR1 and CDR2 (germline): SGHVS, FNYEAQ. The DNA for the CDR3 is TGTGCCAGAATTATGGGGAACACTGAAGCTTTCTTT. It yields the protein CARIMGNTEAFF.

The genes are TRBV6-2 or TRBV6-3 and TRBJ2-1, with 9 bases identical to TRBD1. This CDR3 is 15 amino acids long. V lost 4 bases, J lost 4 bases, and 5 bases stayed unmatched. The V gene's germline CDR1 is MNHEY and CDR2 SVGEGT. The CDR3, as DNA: TGTGCCAGCAGTTCGGCGGGACAGGGTTACAATGAGCAGTTCTTC. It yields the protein CASSSAGQGYNEQFF.

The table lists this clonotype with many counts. The CDR3, as DNA: TGTGCCAGCAGTGGAGAGGGGGAAAAACTGTTTTTT. Translating it yields CASSGEGEKLFF. The chain links TRBV12-3 or TRBV12-4 to TRBJ1-4; the D gene is possibly TRBD1 (5 bases). The CDR3 sequence is 12 residues long. Trimming took off 5 bases at V and 8 bases at J, with 9 bases between the two ends.

CDR3 nucleotide sequence: TGCGCCAGCAGCCACCCCGGGACAGAGCAGTTCTTC. Its translation is CASSHPGTEQFF. The chain is built from TRBV4-3 and TRBJ2-1; possible D gene TRBD1, 6 bases. CDR3 length equals 12 residues. Germline V gene sequence: CDR1 LGHNA, CDR2 YSLEER. The V end was cut by 3 bases, the J end by 10 bases, with 10 bases between.

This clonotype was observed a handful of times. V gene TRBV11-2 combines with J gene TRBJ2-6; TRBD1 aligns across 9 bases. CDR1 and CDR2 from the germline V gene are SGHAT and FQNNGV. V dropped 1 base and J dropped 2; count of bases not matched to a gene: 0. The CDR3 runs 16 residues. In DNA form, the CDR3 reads TGTGCCAGCAGCTTAGGGACAGGGGCTGGGGCCAACGTCCTGACTTTC. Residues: CASSLGTGAGANVLTF.

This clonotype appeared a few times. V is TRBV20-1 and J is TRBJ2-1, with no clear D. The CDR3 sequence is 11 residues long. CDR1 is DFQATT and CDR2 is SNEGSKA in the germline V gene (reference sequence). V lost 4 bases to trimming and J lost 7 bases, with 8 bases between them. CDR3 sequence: CSATKMNEQFF. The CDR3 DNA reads TGCAGTGCTACGAAGATGAATGAGCAGTTCTTC.

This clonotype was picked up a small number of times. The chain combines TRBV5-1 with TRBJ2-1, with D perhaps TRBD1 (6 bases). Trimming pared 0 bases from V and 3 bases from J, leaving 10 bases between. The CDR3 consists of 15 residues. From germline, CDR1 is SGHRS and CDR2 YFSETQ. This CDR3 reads CASSLADRYYNEQFF. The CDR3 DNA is TGCGCCAGCAGCTTGGCGGACAGATACTACAATGAGCAGTTCTTC.